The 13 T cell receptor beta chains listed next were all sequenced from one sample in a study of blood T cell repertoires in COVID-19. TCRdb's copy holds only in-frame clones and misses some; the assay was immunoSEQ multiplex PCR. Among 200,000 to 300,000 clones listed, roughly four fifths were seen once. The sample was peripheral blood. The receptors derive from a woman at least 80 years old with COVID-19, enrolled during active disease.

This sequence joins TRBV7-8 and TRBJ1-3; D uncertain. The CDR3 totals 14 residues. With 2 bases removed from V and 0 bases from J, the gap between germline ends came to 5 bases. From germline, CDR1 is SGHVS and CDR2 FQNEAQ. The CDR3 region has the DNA TGTGCCAGCAGCTTAATCAACTCTGGAAACACCATATATTTT. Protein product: CASSLINSGNTIYF.

CDR3 loop: CASTGETNNQPQHF. CDR3 DNA sequence: TGTGCCAGCACTGGGGAGACTAACAATCAGCCCCAGCATTTT. The chain employs TRBV2 and TRBJ1-5; D remains unclear. This CDR3 comprises 14 residues. CDR1 is SNHLY and CDR2 is FYNNEI in the germline V gene. V dropped 7 bases and J dropped 3 bases, with 13 bases sitting between them.

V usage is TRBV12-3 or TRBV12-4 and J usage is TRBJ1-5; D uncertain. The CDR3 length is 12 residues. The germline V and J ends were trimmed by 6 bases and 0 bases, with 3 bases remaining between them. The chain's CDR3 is CASRYSNQPQHF. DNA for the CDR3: TGTGCCAGCAGATATAGCAATCAGCCCCAGCATTTT.

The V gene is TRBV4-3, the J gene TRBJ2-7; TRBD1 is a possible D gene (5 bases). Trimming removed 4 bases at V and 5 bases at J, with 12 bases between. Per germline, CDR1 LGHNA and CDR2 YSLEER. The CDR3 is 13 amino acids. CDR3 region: CASSLAGIHEQYF. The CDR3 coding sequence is TGCGCCAGCAGCCTCGCAGGGATCCACGAGCAGTACTTC.

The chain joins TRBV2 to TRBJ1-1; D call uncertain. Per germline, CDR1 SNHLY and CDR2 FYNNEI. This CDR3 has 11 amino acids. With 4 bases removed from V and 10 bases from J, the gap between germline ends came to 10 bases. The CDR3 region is CASSVRGIAFF. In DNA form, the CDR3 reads TGTGCCAGCAGTGTTCGGGGAATAGCTTTCTTT.

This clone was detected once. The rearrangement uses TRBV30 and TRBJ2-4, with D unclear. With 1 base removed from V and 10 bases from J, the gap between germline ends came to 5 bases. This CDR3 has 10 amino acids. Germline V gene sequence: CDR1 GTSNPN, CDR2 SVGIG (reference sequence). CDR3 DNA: TGTGCCTGGAGTGGTAGTATTCAGTACTTC. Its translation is CAWSGSIQYF.

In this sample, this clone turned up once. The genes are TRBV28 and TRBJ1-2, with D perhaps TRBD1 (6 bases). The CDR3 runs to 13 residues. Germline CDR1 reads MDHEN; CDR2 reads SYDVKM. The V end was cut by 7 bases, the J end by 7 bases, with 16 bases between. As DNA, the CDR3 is TGTGCCAGCACGTCCTGGACAGAGGTTGGCTACACCTTC. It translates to CASTSWTEVGYTF.

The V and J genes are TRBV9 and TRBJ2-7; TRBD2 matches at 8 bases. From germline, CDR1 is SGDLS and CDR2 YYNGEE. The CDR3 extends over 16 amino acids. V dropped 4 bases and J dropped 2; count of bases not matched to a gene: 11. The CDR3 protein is CASSPRSGAGAYEQYF. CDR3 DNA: TGTGCCAGCAGCCCACGTAGCGGGGCGGGAGCCTACGAGCAGTACTTC.

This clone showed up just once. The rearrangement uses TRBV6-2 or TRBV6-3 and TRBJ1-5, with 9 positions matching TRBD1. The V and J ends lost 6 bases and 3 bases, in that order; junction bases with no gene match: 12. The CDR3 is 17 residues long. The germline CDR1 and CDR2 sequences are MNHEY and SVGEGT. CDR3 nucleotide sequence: TGTGCCAGCAGCCTGGGGACAGGGAGTCGAAACAATCAGCCCCAGCATTTT. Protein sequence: CASSLGTGSRNNQPQHF.

CDR3 coding DNA: TGTGCCAGCAGTGTACAATACCGGGTTGAGAGGGCGGGCGAGCAGTACTTC. This encodes CASSVQYRVERAGEQYF. The genes are TRBV2 and TRBJ2-7; TRBD2 is a possible D gene (5 bases). The ends were cut back, 4 bases at V and 6 bases at J, with 25 bases in the middle. Germline V gene sequence: CDR1 SNHLY, CDR2 FYNNEI. This CDR3 has 17 residues.

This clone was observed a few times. The CDR3 protein is CASRRDSLNTEAFF. CDR3 DNA: TGCGCCAGCAGGCGGGACAGCCTGAACACTGAAGCTTTCTTT. The chain recombines TRBV10-2 with TRBJ1-1, with TRBD1 identical over 7 bases. The CDR3 is made up of 14 amino acids. Germline CDR1 reads WSHSY; CDR2 reads SAAADI. The junction had 4 bases not matched to a gene; V was cut back by 6 bases and J by 0 bases.

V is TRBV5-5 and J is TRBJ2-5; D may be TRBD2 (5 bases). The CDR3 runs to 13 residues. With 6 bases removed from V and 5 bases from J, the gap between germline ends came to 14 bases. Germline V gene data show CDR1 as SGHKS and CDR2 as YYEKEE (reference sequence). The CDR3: CASIRSGMETQYF. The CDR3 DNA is TGTGCCAGCATTCGAAGCGGAATGGAGACCCAGTACTTC.

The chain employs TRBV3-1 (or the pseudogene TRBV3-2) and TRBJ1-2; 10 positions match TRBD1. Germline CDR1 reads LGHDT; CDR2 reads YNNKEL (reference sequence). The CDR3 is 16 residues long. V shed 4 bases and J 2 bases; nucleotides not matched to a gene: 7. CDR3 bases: TGTGCCAGCAGCCGCCGGGACAGGGGTTCCAACTATGGCTACACCTTC. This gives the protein CASSRRDRGSNYGYTF.